Below, 21 T cell receptor beta chains from the same sample are listed, as sequenced in a study of T cells in women clearing cervical HPV infection. This table comes from immunoSEQ multiplex PCR, and its TCRdb copy is limited to in-frame clones, with some not included. In total, the table holds about 32,000 clones. The sample comprised blood buffy coat. The receptors shown here come from a woman aged 18 to 75 with a cervical HPV16 infection that either progressed to CIN3+ or cleared (not recorded which).

Notes on this clone: The read falls 3 residues short of the CDR3 end, and the missing part is taken from the germline J gene. The rearrangement links TRBV7-9 to TRBJ1-2; D uncertain. This CDR3 has 15 residues. Per germline, CDR1 SEHNR and CDR2 FQNEAQ (reference sequence). The CDR3: CASSSPSGLTDTYTF. The part of the CDR3 DNA that was read is TGTGCCAGCAGCTCACCTAGCGGACTCACAGATACC.

A remark on this clone: The read terminates 3 residues before the CDR3 end, so the remaining end is supplied by the germline J gene. The rearrangement joins TRBV12-3 or TRBV12-4 to TRBJ1-5; D unresolved. This CDR3 has 15 amino acids. V lost 6 bases and J 2 bases, leaving 14 bases between the germline ends. CDR3 DNA, as far as it was read: TGTGCCAGCAGCCGTAAAGATGGGCGCAATCAGCCC. This sequence encodes CASSRKDGRNQP. The whole CDR3 sequence is CASSRKDGRNQPQHF.

Judged by frequency, this clone is medium-sized (0.01 to 0.1%). Sequencing ends 3 residues short of the CDR3 end; the germline J gene provides the rest. V is TRBV5-6 and J is TRBJ2-7; 7 positions agree with TRBD1. Germline CDR1 reads SGHDT; CDR2 reads YYEEEE. The ends lost 4 bases at V and 0 bases at J; junction bases unmatched: 7. This CDR3 has 15 residues. The DNA read from the CDR3 is TGTGCCAGCAGCGTGACAGGGATCAGCTCCTACGAG. Encoded protein: CASSVTGISSYE. The full CDR3 protein reads CASSVTGISSYEQYF.

The CDR3 bases that were read are TGTGCCAGCAGCTTGGAGTGGCAGGCTAACAATGAG. Protein: CASSLEWQANNE. The CDR3 in its entirety is CASSLEWQANNEQFF. V usage is TRBV5-5 and J usage is TRBJ2-1; D is unresolved. The read finishes 3 residues shy of the CDR3 end, and the germline J gene is used to complete it. Germline-derived CDR1 and CDR2 are SGHKS and YYEKEE (reference sequence). The CDR3 is 15 amino acids. V was clipped by 0 bases and J by 5 bases, with 12 bases between them.

A word on this clone: Read data end 3 residues before the CDR3 end; the end is taken from the germline J gene. V is TRBV9 and J is TRBJ2-5; TRBD1 is a possible D gene (6 bases). The CDR3 totals 14 residues. Germline values: CDR1 SGDLS, CDR2 YYNGEE. Between the trimmed V and J ends, which lost 3 bases and 1 base, there was a span of 10 bases. The CDR3 protein is CASSARGSQETQYF. Partial CDR3 DNA: TGTGCCAGCAGCGCCAGGGGATCCCAAGAGACC.

This CDR3 is CASSISGGQVLVDYTF. The DNA read from the CDR3 is TGTGCCAGTAGTATTTCTGGAGGACAGGTTCTTGTCGAC. V usage is TRBV19 and J usage is TRBJ1-2; 7 bases agree with TRBD1. The observed sequence ends 3 residues before the CDR3 terminus, with the missing tail filled in from the germline J gene. The CDR3 contains 16 residues. Germline CDR1 LNHDA, CDR2 SQIVND (reference sequence).

This clone is medium-sized by frequency. The CDR3 extends 3 residues past the end of the read, so its final part is completed from the germline J gene. The chain uses TRBV19 and TRBJ1-1; 7 nucleotides agree with TRBD1. Germline V gene data show CDR1 as LNHDA and CDR2 as SQIVND (reference sequence). The CDR3 runs to 15 residues. Trimming at V came to 2 bases and at J to 0 bases, leaving 3 bases not matched to a gene. CDR3 DNA, as far as it was read: TGTGCCAGTAGTATACAGGGGGTGATGAACACTGAA. This gives the protein CASSIQGVMNTE. The whole CDR3 protein reads CASSIQGVMNTEAFF.

Concerning this clone: The read ends 3 residues shy of where the CDR3 ends; the end is completed using the germline J gene. The V gene is TRBV20-1, the J gene TRBJ2-2, with TRBD1 identical over 7 bases. Losses at the gene ends were 5 bases for V and 0 bases for J; bases not matched to a gene: 6. The germline V gene encodes CDR1 DFQATT and CDR2 SNEGSKA (reference sequence). The CDR3 has 15 amino acids. The sequenced part of the CDR3 DNA is TGCAGTGCTGAATACGGGACAGCGAACACCGGGGAG. It is translated as CSAEYGTANTGE. The whole CDR3 protein is CSAEYGTANTGELFF.

With regard to this clone: The read ends 3 residues before the CDR3 terminus; that terminus is restored from the germline J gene. This sequence joins TRBV14 and TRBJ2-5; D unclear. The CDR3 covers 14 residues. V was pared by 1 base and J by 4 bases, with 10 bases between. Germline CDR1 reads SGHDN; CDR2 reads FVKESK. The CDR3 DNA, read in part, is TGTGCCAGCAGCCAAGGGGCTCGTGGAGAGACC. The encoded protein is CASSQGARGET. From start to end, the CDR3 is CASSQGARGETQYF.

Of note for this clone: The read ends 3 residues early relative to the CDR3; the germline J gene fills the gap. The V call is TRBV7-2, the J call TRBJ1-1, with 8 positions matching TRBD1. CDR3 size: 14 residues. V gave up 4 bases and J gave up 7 bases; unmatched junction bases: 8. The germline CDR1 and CDR2 sequences are SGHTA and FQGNSA. The CDR3 DNA, read in part, is TGTGCCAGCAGCTCCGGACAGGGAAGGGTTGAA. It encodes CASSSGQGRVE. The entire CDR3 protein reads CASSSGQGRVEAFF.

About this clone itself: The sequenced fragment ends 3 residues before the CDR3 boundary, so the rest is inferred from the germline J gene. The chain employs TRBV5-6 and TRBJ2-5; D is unclear. Germline-derived CDR1 and CDR2 are SGHDT and YYEEEE. The CDR3 length is 14 residues. CDR3 bases read: TGTGCCAGCAGCTTGGGAGGAGACACAGATACC. Residues: CASSLGGDTDT. The entire CDR3 protein is CASSLGGDTDTQYF. The entire variable domain, with the rest obtained from reference TRBV5-6 and TRBJ2-5, is as follows: DAGVTQSPTHLIKTRGQQVTLRCSPKSGHDTVSWYQQALGQGPQFIFQYYEEEERQRGNFPDRFSGHQFPNYSSELNVNALLLGDSALYLCASSLGGDTDTQYFGPGTRLLVL.

To note about this clone: The read halts 3 residues ahead of the CDR3 end, with the missing end drawn from the germline J gene. This chain connects TRBV19 to TRBJ2-3; 8 positions match TRBD1. This CDR3 region has 14 residues. The V gene end was trimmed by 7 bases and the J gene end by 5 bases; junction bases not matched to a gene: 8. CDR1 and CDR2 (germline): LNHDA, SQIVND (reference sequence). The CDR3 is CASTPTGEKDTQYF. The CDR3 DNA, read in part, is TGTGCCAGTACACCGACAGGGGAGAAAGATACG.

For this clone: At one boundary the junction diverges from the germline segment, which might be a read error. The sequenced fragment ends 3 residues before the CDR3 boundary, so the rest is inferred from the germline J gene. This chain uses TRBV4-2 with TRBJ2-3; possible D gene TRBD2, 5 bases. This CDR3 has 16 residues. Germline assignment: CDR1 LGHNA and CDR2 YNFKEQ. Incomplete CDR3 DNA: TGCGCCAGCAGCCTCGAGGAAAGCGGAGGCACAGATACG. It codes for CASSLEESGGTDT. In full, the CDR3 reads CASSLEESGGTDTQYF.

Turning to this clone: Read data end 3 residues before the CDR3 end; the end is taken from the germline J gene. The chain couples TRBV12-3 or TRBV12-4 to TRBJ2-2; 8 bases are a match to TRBD1. The J segment lost 6 bases and the V segment lost 6 bases, leaving 6 bases of the junction unmatched. The CDR3 sequence is 14 residues long. Partial CDR3 DNA: TGTGCCAGCAGCTCGGACAGGGTTGCCGGGGAG. Translated, it gives CASSSDRVAGE. The entire CDR3 reads CASSSDRVAGELFF.

Concerning this clone itself: Read data end 3 residues before the CDR3 end; the end is taken from the germline J gene. This chain connects TRBV5-1 to TRBJ1-4, with 8 bases identical to TRBD1. J gave up 3 bases and V 0 bases, and 1 base lay outside the gene matches. CDR3 length: 15 amino acids. The germline V gene encodes CDR1 SGHRS and CDR2 YFSETQ. Partial CDR3 DNA: TGCGCCAGCAGCTTGGGGACAGGGTCTAATGAAAAA. As protein: CASSLGTGSNEK. The whole CDR3 sequence is CASSLGTGSNEKLFF.

Details on this clone: The sequence runs out 3 residues before the end of the CDR3; the remainder is reconstructed from the germline J gene. The chain joins TRBV6-1 to TRBJ1-2; D may be TRBD1 (6 bases). The length of the CDR3 is 14 residues. V lost 3 bases and J 7 bases, leaving 15 bases between the germline ends. Germline CDR1 and CDR2: MNHNS and SASEGT. The CDR3 reads CASSDRNRASGYTF. CDR3 bases read: TGTGCCAGCAGTGACAGAAACAGGGCTAGTGGC.

A remark on this clone: The read finishes 3 residues shy of the CDR3 end, and the germline J gene is used to complete it. The chain uses TRBV30 and TRBJ1-5, with D perhaps TRBD1 (5 bases). V was shortened by 4 bases and J by 2 bases, with 12 bases between the two germline ends. The CDR3 has 14 residues. From germline, CDR1 is GTSNPN and CDR2 SVGIG (reference sequence). The CDR3 sequence: CAWKNQGGNQPQHF. The sequenced part of the CDR3 DNA is TGTGCCTGGAAGAACCAGGGAGGCAATCAGCCC.

A note on this clone: The missing CDR3 end, 3 residues past where the read stops, is filled in from the germline J gene. The chain carries TRBV20-1 and TRBJ2-7, with 8 bases aligning to TRBD2. V was clipped by 1 base and J by 0 bases; unmatched bases: 5. The CDR3 is 15 residues long. CDR1 and CDR2 from the germline V gene are DFQATT and SNEGSKA (reference sequence). The DNA read from the CDR3 is TGCAGTGCTAGAGTCAGCGGGGGTCCCTCCTACGAG. Its translation: CSARVSGGPSYE. The CDR3 in its entirety is CSARVSGGPSYEQYF.

The CDR3 region is CASRSPPGAYNEQFF. CDR3 bases read: TGTGCCAGCAGGAGCCCACCAGGGGCCTACAATGAG. The rearrangement links TRBV6-2 or TRBV6-3 to TRBJ2-1, with D perhaps matching TRBD1 (6 bases). Sequencing ends 3 residues short of the CDR3 end; the germline J gene provides the rest. The CDR3 runs 15 residues. Per the germline V gene, CDR1 is MNHEY and CDR2 is SVGEGT. The ends were cut back, 6 bases at V and 2 bases at J, with 14 bases in the middle.

Comments on this clone: The CDR3 end is not reached by the read, which stops 3 residues before it; the germline J gene fills it in. The chain employs TRBV5-6 and TRBJ1-2; 7 nucleotides match TRBD1. The CDR3 loop spans 14 amino acids. Germline CDR1 SGHDT, CDR2 YYEEEE. The CDR3 spells CASSLGDSGYDYTF. The CDR3 DNA, read in part, is TGTGCCAGCAGCCTGGGGGACAGTGGGTACGAC.

Comment on this clone: The read ends 3 residues before the CDR3 terminus; that terminus is restored from the germline J gene. V and J are TRBV7-2 and TRBJ1-5, with 8 bases matching TRBD1. Germline CDR1 SGHTA, CDR2 FQGNSA. CDR3 length: 15 residues. The V and J ends lost 3 bases and 1 base, in that order; junction bases with no gene match: 2. The CDR3 reads CASSLGQASNQPQHF. CDR3 DNA, as far as it was read: TGTGCCAGCAGCTTGGGACAGGCCAGCAATCAGCCC. The variable domain in full, completed from reference TRBV7-2 and TRBJ1-5, reads GAGVSQSPSNKVTEKGKDVELRCDPISGHTALYWYRQSLGQGLEFLIYFQGNSAPDKSGLPSDRFSAERTGGSVSTLTIQRTQQEDSAVYLCASSLGQASNQPQHFGDGTRLSIL.